Sequencing of this T cell receptor (beta chain) was carried out in a study of shared clonotypes between healthy human individuals. About the research overall: Plates per donor: three CD4 naive, three CD4 memory, two CD8 naive, one CD8 memory. Findings and caveats of the study: Richness estimates generally favored naive over memory subsets. Clonotypes not shared had lower generation probabilities than those common to all four donors.

CD4+ cells yielded CD45RA+ naive and CD45RA-negative memory subsets. The table came from immunoSEQ multiplex PCR; TCRdb's copy has only in-frame clones and leaves some out. The sample has some 2,500,000 clones; approximately 93% are singletons. Notes on this clone: Its cognate antigen is unknown.

The germline gives CDR1 MDHEN, CDR2 SYDVKM. With V trimmed by 3 bases and J by 6 bases, 7 bases remained unmatched. The CDR3 extends over 15 amino acids. The TCR originated in a man aged 18 to 30 in good health. Some clones in this sample may be carry-over from other donors' samples. This chain connects TRBV28 to TRBJ2-2; 7 positions match TRBD1. The sample comprised naive CD4+ T cells from PBMCs. Subset here: CD45RA+ positively selected. CDR3 DNA: TGTGCCAGCAGTTTTCCGGCAGGGGGTTCCGGGGAGCTGTTTTTT. This sequence encodes CASSFPAGGSGELFF.